The 29 T cell receptor beta chains below come from one sample, sequenced in a study of shared clonotypes between healthy human individuals. Generated by immunoSEQ multiplex PCR, the TCRdb table keeps only in-frame clones and is missing some. The sample shows about 2.4 million clones, roughly 93% of them seen only once. Sequencing was performed on naive CD4+ T cells from PBMCs. Described subset: CD45RA+ positively selected. These receptors were obtained from a man aged 18 to 29 in good health. Some clones in this sample may be carry-over from other donors' samples.

This chain uses TRBV6-1 with TRBJ1-2; possible D gene TRBD1, 5 bases. Germline CDR1 and CDR2: MNHNS and SASEGT. The V end lost 3 bases, the J end lost 3 bases, and 11 bases lay between the germline ends. The CDR3 spans 14 residues. The CDR3 DNA reads as TGTGCCAGCAGTGATAATGGGGGGGACTATGGCTACACCTTC. This translates into CASSDNGGDYGYTF.

The rearrangement uses TRBV2 and TRBJ1-2; D possibly corresponds to TRBD1 (5 bases). Germline lookup yields CDR1 SNHLY and CDR2 FYNNEI. The CDR3 has 15 amino acids. Between the trimmed V and J ends, which lost 8 bases and 0 bases, there was a span of 16 bases. CDR3 sequence: CASRPDGGANYGYTF. The CDR3 region has the DNA TGTGCCAGCCGACCAGACGGGGGAGCTAACTATGGCTACACCTTC.

This rearrangement joins TRBV18 to TRBJ1-1, with TRBD1 matching 7 bases. V gave up 1 base and J gave up 5 bases; unmatched junction bases: 22. The CDR3 contains 20 residues. Germline CDR1 reads KGHSH; CDR2 reads LQKENI. The CDR3 here is CASSPRAHTTGAGKGTEAFF. The CDR3 DNA sequence: TGTGCCAGCTCACCACGCGCCCATACCACAGGGGCAGGAAAGGGTACTGAAGCTTTCTTT.

The chain is built from TRBV6-5 and TRBJ2-3, with D perhaps being TRBD1 or TRBD2 (5 bases each). Germline V gene data show CDR1 as MNHEY and CDR2 as SVGAGI. V was trimmed by 6 bases and J by 4 bases, leaving 11 bases between them. The CDR3 spans 13 residues. CDR3 nucleotide sequence: TGTGCCAGCAGCCCGAGGGGTGCAGATACGCAGTATTTT. The encoded protein is CASSPRGADTQYF.

V and J are TRBV7-3 and TRBJ1-1; D call uncertain. V dropped 2 bases and J dropped 2 bases, with 6 bases sitting between them. Per the germline V gene, CDR1 is SGHTA and CDR2 is FQGTGA. CDR3 length: 13 amino acids. The chain's CDR3 is CASSLEPNTEAFF. The CDR3 coding sequence is TGTGCCAGCAGCTTAGAACCAAACACTGAAGCTTTCTTT.

The rearrangement links TRBV5-4 to TRBJ2-5, with a tentative D call TRBD2 (5 bases). CDR3 length equals 12 residues. V was trimmed by 3 bases and J by 7 bases, leaving 10 bases between them. CDR1 is SGHNT and CDR2 is YYREEE in the germline V gene (reference sequence). In nucleotides, the CDR3 is TGTGCCAGCAGCTCCAACGCGGGGACCCAGTACTTC. Protein: CASSSNAGTQYF.

The chain links TRBV30 to TRBJ1-2; D ambiguous. There are 13 residues in the CDR3. V shed 0 bases and J shed 4 bases, with 9 bases lying between them. Germline CDR1 and CDR2: GTSNPN and SVGIG (reference sequence). CDR3 in DNA: TGTGCCTGGAGTGTAACGGCGCCCTATGGCTACACCTTC. This translates into CAWSVTAPYGYTF.

This chain connects TRBV27 to TRBJ1-4; 10 bases are a match to TRBD1. Germline V gives CDR1 MNHEY, CDR2 SMNVEV (reference sequence). This CDR3 contains 19 residues. V was clipped by 5 bases and J by 0 bases; unmatched bases: 12. CDR3 residues: CASSPGTGANSSTNEKLFF. As DNA, the CDR3 is TGTGCCAGCAGTCCCGGGACAGGGGCTAACTCTTCAACTAATGAAAAACTGTTTTTT.

The rearrangement links TRBV27 to TRBJ2-1, with D possibly being TRBD2 (6 bases). Trimming shortened V by 10 bases and J by 3 bases, and 22 bases separated the two germline ends. The CDR3 covers 16 residues. Germline V gene data show CDR1 as MNHEY and CDR2 as SMNVEV (reference sequence). CDR3 DNA sequence: TGTGCCACCAACTCCCGTGGCGGGGACCTCTACAATGAGCAGTTCTTC. Protein: CATNSRGGDLYNEQFF.

The V call is TRBV18, the J call TRBJ2-4, with 8 positions matching TRBD2. Trimming cost V 0 bases and J 8 bases; bases outside gene matches: 6. The V gene's germline CDR1 is KGHSH and CDR2 LQKENI. The CDR3 contains 15 residues. DNA of the CDR3: TGTGCCAGCTCACCACCGGGACGGGAGGGGGACATTCAGTACTTC. Amino acids: CASSPPGREGDIQYF.

Remarks on this clone: The same CDR3 can be traced to other DNA sequences in this sample. The chain links TRBV28 to TRBJ1-5, with D possibly matching TRBD1 (5 bases). V dropped 7 bases and J dropped 0 bases, with 10 bases sitting between them. The germline gives CDR1 MDHEN, CDR2 SYDVKM. The CDR3 consists of 14 residues. The CDR3 spells CASTSGGSNQPQHF. The DNA of the CDR3 is TGTGCCAGCACCTCGGGGGGTAGCAATCAGCCCCAGCATTTT.

This chain uses TRBV27 with TRBJ2-7; 7 bases match TRBD2. CDR3 length: 14 residues. After removal of 0 bases from V and 7 bases from J, the junction contained 6 bases not matched to a gene. Germline CDR1 and CDR2: MNHEY and SMNVEV (reference sequence). The CDR3 sequence is CASSLSWGGREQYF. CDR3 bases: TGTGCCAGCAGTTTATCTTGGGGGGGACGTGAGCAGTACTTC.

The chain links TRBV5-1 to TRBJ2-6; TRBD2 matches at 8 bases. The V segment lost 4 bases and the J segment 3 bases; nucleotides outside the gene matches: 9. Germline loops: CDR1 SGHRS, CDR2 YFSETQ. The CDR3 length is 17 residues. The CDR3 is CASSLRSGGNGANVLTF. In DNA, the CDR3 is TGCGCCAGCAGCCTCAGGAGCGGGGGAAATGGGGCCAACGTCCTGACTTTC. The full variable domain, its missing parts supplied by reference TRBV5-1 and TRBJ2-6, is KAGVTQTPRYLIKTRGQQVTLSCSPISGHRSVSWYQQTPGQGLQFLFEYFSETQRNKGNFPGRFSGRQFSNSRSEMNVSTLELGDSALYLCASSLRSGGNGANVLTFGAGSRLTVL.

The chain combines TRBV28 with TRBJ1-5, with TRBD1 matching over 9 bases. Trimming at V came to 8 bases and at J to 7 bases, leaving 12 bases not matched to a gene. CDR1 and CDR2 (germline): MDHEN, SYDVKM. The CDR3 loop spans 15 amino acids. CDR3 residues: CASLEGQGRSQPQHF. The CDR3 DNA sequence: TGTGCCAGCCTCGAAGGACAGGGGAGGTCCCAGCCCCAGCATTTT.

The J gene is TRBJ2-7, the V gene TRBV14; D might be TRBD2 (5 bases). V shed 3 bases and J shed 2 bases, with 14 bases lying between them. This CDR3 contains 15 residues. CDR1 SGHDN and CDR2 FVKESK come from the germline V gene. The CDR3: CASSQPSLPTYEQYF. CDR3 coding DNA: TGTGCCAGCAGCCAGCCTAGCTTACCAACCTACGAGCAGTACTTC.

V gene TRBV11-2 combines with J gene TRBJ2-7; 8 bases match TRBD2. Per germline, CDR1 SGHAT and CDR2 FQNNGV. CDR3 length: 14 amino acids. The V and J ends lost 7 bases and 3 bases, in that order; junction bases with no gene match: 8. CDR3 in amino acids: CASTSSGMLYEQYF. In nucleotides, the CDR3 is TGTGCCAGCACTAGTAGCGGGATGCTCTACGAGCAGTACTTC.

The gene calls are TRBV18 and TRBJ1-4; D not certain. CDR3 size: 13 residues. V was trimmed by 6 bases and J by 5 bases, leaving 10 bases between them. Germline V gene data show CDR1 as KGHSH and CDR2 as LQKENI. CDR3 region: CASSAEPNEKLFF. CDR3 nucleotides: TGTGCCAGCTCGGCAGAACCGAATGAAAAACTGTTTTTT.

This chain joins TRBV2 and TRBJ2-7; TRBD1 is a possible D gene (6 bases). The CDR3 consists of 12 residues. CDR1 is SNHLY, CDR2 FYNNEI, per germline. V shed 6 bases and J shed 3 bases, with 9 bases lying between them. The CDR3 DNA reads TGTGCCAGCAGCGGACAGATCTACGAGCAGTACTTC. Translating it yields CASSGQIYEQYF.

The rearrangement joins TRBV5-1 to TRBJ1-3; D is ambiguous. Between the trimmed V and J ends, which lost 4 bases and 8 bases, there was a span of 13 bases. Germline V CDR1 and CDR2: SGHRS, YFSETQ. This CDR3 comprises 13 residues. The CDR3 here is CASSPEPSDTIYF. In DNA, the CDR3 is TGCGCCAGCAGCCCTGAGCCCAGCGACACCATATATTTT.

The V and J genes are TRBV6-1 and TRBJ1-1, with D possibly TRBD1 on 5 matching bases. Germline V CDR1 and CDR2: MNHNS, SASEGT. This CDR3 comprises 14 residues. The V and J ends lost 8 bases and 4 bases respectively, with 17 bases between them. The CDR3 is CASVPGTAVTEAFF. In nucleotides, the CDR3 is TGTGCCAGCGTACCGGGGACGGCCGTCACTGAAGCTTTCTTT.

This rearrangement joins TRBV5-1 to TRBJ1-5; no reliable D call. The CDR3 sequence is 13 residues long. V lost 2 bases, J lost 0 bases, and 3 bases lay in between. Germline CDR1 SGHRS, CDR2 YFSETQ. CDR3 nucleotides: TGCGCCAGCAGCTTTCATAGCAATCAGCCCCAGCATTTT. As protein: CASSFHSNQPQHF. The full variable domain, with the rest looked up from reference TRBV5-1 and TRBJ1-5, is KAGVTQTPRYLIKTRGQQVTLSCSPISGHRSVSWYQQTPGQGLQFLFEYFSETQRNKGNFPGRFSGRQFSNSRSEMNVSTLELGDSALYLCASSFHSNQPQHFGDGTRLSIL.

As concerns this clone: Germline and junction disagree at one end, which may indicate a read error. V is TRBV5-5 and J is TRBJ1-1, with D unresolved. CDR1 is SGHKS and CDR2 is YYEKEE in the germline V gene (reference sequence). This CDR3 region has 12 residues. As DNA, the CDR3 is TGTGCAAGCAGCTTGTACAGCCGTGAAGCTTTCTTT. Its translation: CASSLYSREAFF. The full variable domain, completed using reference TRBV5-5 and TRBJ1-1, is DAGVTQSPTHLIKTRGQQVTLRCSPISGHKSVSWYQQVLGQGPQFIFQYYEKEERGRGNFPDRFSARQFPNYSSELNVNALLLGDSALYLCASSLYSREAFFGQGTRLTVV.

The chain combines TRBV4-1 with TRBJ2-1, with 13 bases that match TRBD2. V was pared by 4 bases and J by 5 bases, with 8 bases of the junction left unmatched. The CDR3 is made up of 17 amino acids. Per germline, CDR1 MGHRA and CDR2 YSYEKL. The CDR3 sequence: CASSRTGTSGTHNEQFF. The CDR3 DNA reads TGCGCCAGCAGCCGGACCGGGACTAGCGGGACCCACAATGAGCAGTTCTTC.

The rearrangement joins TRBV4-1 to TRBJ1-4, with 8 bases fitting TRBD1. Germline V gene lookup returns CDR1 MGHRA and CDR2 YSYEKL. V lost 1 base and J lost 5; bases outside the gene matches: 9. The CDR3 loop spans 17 amino acids. Here the CDR3 DNA reads TGCGCCAGCAGCCAAGTTTCAGGGGGCGCCTCGAATGAAAAACTGTTTTTT. Its translation: CASSQVSGGASNEKLFF.

V gene TRBV9 combines with J gene TRBJ1-2, with 10 bases that match TRBD1. Germline lookup yields CDR1 SGDLS and CDR2 YYNGEE. J lost 4 bases, V lost 2 bases, and 8 bases had no gene match. This CDR3 contains 16 residues. In nucleotides, the CDR3 is TGTGCCAGCAGCGTGACCCCGGGACAGGGGTCCTATGGCTACACCTTC. This encodes CASSVTPGQGSYGYTF.

The CDR3 here is CASSYRRPSYNEQFF. The CDR3, as DNA: TGTGCCAGCAGTTATCGGAGGCCATCCTACAATGAGCAGTTCTTC. V and J are TRBV6-5 and TRBJ2-1, with a tentative D call TRBD2 (5 bases). The CDR3 runs 15 residues. Germline assignment: CDR1 MNHEY and CDR2 SVGAGI. Trimming removed 3 bases from V and 1 base from J, with 10 bases in between.

This clone was recorded once. The chain uses TRBV5-1 and TRBJ2-7; D tentatively fits TRBD1 or TRBD2 (5 bases each). With 0 bases removed from V and 7 bases from J, the gap between germline ends came to 23 bases. CDR1 and CDR2 (germline): SGHRS, YFSETQ. The CDR3 is 17 amino acids. The CDR3 loop reads CASSLGGMAGALEEQYF. As DNA, the CDR3 is TGCGCCAGCAGCTTGGGGGGGATGGCAGGCGCTCTGGAAGAGCAGTACTTC. Drawing the rest from reference TRBV5-1 and TRBJ2-7, the complete variable domain is KAGVTQTPRYLIKTRGQQVTLSCSPISGHRSVSWYQQTPGQGLQFLFEYFSETQRNKGNFPGRFSGRQFSNSRSEMNVSTLELGDSALYLCASSLGGMAGALEEQYFGPGTRLTVT.

The rearrangement uses TRBV6-1 and TRBJ1-5; D gene uncertain. This CDR3 has 13 amino acids. Germline V gene sequence: CDR1 MNHNS, CDR2 SASEGT. Trimming cost V 3 bases and J 6 bases, with 9 bases left between them. The CDR3 DNA reads as TGTGCCAGCAGTGACCCATGGGGTCAGCCCCAGCATTTT. Translating gives CASSDPWGQPQHF.

About this clone itself: This CDR3 is also generated by other DNA sequences in the sample. The chain is built from TRBV27 and TRBJ2-5, with D uncertain. The CDR3 has 11 amino acids. Per the germline V gene, CDR1 is MNHEY and CDR2 is SMNVEV (reference sequence). Between the trimmed V and J ends, which lost 2 bases and 4 bases, there was a span of 2 bases. The CDR3 bases are TGTGCCAGCAGTTTAAGAGAGACCCAGTACTTC. This encodes CASSLRETQYF.